The 5 T cell receptor beta chains listed next were all sequenced from one sample in a study of blood T cell repertoires in COVID-19 (dated by TCRdb to the early 2020s). Receptors were amplified or captured by the immunoSEQ multiplex PCR assay. TCRdb holds this immuneACCESS table with in-frame rearrangements only. Some clones are missing; in checked studies, unresolved V genes explain under half, and the rest has no known cause. This sample holds a few hundred thousand clones; approximately 85% were observed only once. Jointly, the top ten make up 0.87% of the sample. Specimen: peripheral blood. The receptors were sampled from a human donor with COVID-19, enrolled during active disease. The donor label of this sample is uncertain.

This chain connects TRBV24-1 to TRBJ1-6; D is ambiguous. The CDR3 totals 18 residues. Germline CDR1 KGHDR, CDR2 SFDVKD. Deletions cut 3 bases from V and 6 bases from J, with 20 bases between. Written as DNA, the CDR3 is TGTGCCACCAGTGATCACGTCGGCGGCCTCCTCCTTAATTCACCCCTCCACTTT. Its protein product is CATSDHVGGLLLNSPLHF.

V gene TRBV5-1 combines with J gene TRBJ2-3; a possible D gene is TRBD2 (6 bases). From germline, CDR1 is SGHRS and CDR2 YFSETQ. Trimming pared 0 bases from V and 3 bases from J, leaving 11 bases between. This CDR3 region has 15 residues. The CDR3 spells CASSLVEGKTDTQYF. DNA for the CDR3: TGCGCCAGCAGCTTGGTGGAGGGGAAAACAGATACGCAGTATTTT.

The V gene is TRBV29-1, the J gene TRBJ2-2, with 9 bases matching TRBD1. The CDR3 is 14 amino acids. Germline V gene sequence: CDR1 SQVTM, CDR2 ANQGSEA. The trim removed 7 bases at V and 7 bases at J, leaving 10 bases unmatched. The CDR3 DNA is TGCAGCGCCGTAGGACAGGGGACAATCGGGGAGCTGTTTTTT. This codes for CSAVGQGTIGELFF.

The chain employs TRBV6-6 and TRBJ2-1, with 10 bases fitting TRBD2. The CDR3 totals 16 residues. Losses at the gene ends were 0 bases for V and 8 bases for J; bases not matched to a gene: 7. Germline loops: CDR1 MNHNY, CDR2 SVGAGI (reference sequence). The CDR3 is CASSYSAGGPRDEQFF. The CDR3 DNA reads TGTGCCAGCAGTTACTCAGCGGGAGGGCCGAGAGATGAGCAGTTCTTC.

The V call is TRBV20-1, the J call TRBJ2-3; 11 positions match TRBD2. This CDR3 region has 17 residues. With 3 bases clipped from V and 1 base from J, the junction kept 9 bases outside the gene matches. Looked up from germline, CDR1 is DFQATT and CDR2 is SNEGSKA (reference sequence). The CDR3: CSASEVVAGGGTDTQYF. The CDR3 DNA reads as TGCAGTGCTAGTGAGGTGGTAGCGGGAGGGGGCACAGATACGCAGTATTTT.